The clone carrying this TCR beta chain was counted only a few times. The study ran its PCR with 60 Vbeta and 13 Jbeta primers. Assay used: immunoSEQ multiplex PCR; TCRdb lists only in-frame clones, some missing. The repertoire consists of 130,000 to 150,000 clones, with roughly 76% occurring once and the leading ten covering 2.5% to 3.5%. These data are taken from a study of cytomegalovirus exposure and HLA in healthy donors. V dropped 2 bases and J dropped 0 bases, with 10 bases sitting between them. The CDR3 has 16 amino acids. The germline gives CDR1 PRHDT, CDR2 FYEKMQ (reference sequence). This clonotype originated in a woman aged 25 to 45 in good health and CMV-seronegative. The rearrangement uses TRBV13 and TRBJ1-4; D is unresolved. The sequencing input was PBMCs. The CDR3 region is CASSLSRRSTNEKLFF. CDR3 in DNA: TGTGCCAGCAGCTTATCCCGGAGGTCAACTAATGAAAAACTGTTTTTT.